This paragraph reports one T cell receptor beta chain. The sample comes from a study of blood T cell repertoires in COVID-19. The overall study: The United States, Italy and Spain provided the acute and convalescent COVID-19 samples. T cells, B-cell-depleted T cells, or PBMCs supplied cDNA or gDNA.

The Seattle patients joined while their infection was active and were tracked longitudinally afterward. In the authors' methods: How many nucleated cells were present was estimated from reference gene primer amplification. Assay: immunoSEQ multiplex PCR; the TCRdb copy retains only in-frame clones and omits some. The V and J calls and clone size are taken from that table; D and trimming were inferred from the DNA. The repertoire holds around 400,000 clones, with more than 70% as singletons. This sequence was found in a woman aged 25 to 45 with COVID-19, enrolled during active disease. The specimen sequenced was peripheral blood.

The CDR3 DNA sequence: TGTGCCAGCAGCCGGGGGGGACGGAATCAGCCCCAGCATTTT. Translating gives CASSRGGRNQPQHF. V usage is TRBV28 and J usage is TRBJ1-5; a weak D match, TRBD1 (5 bases). The V gene lost 6 bases and the J gene lost 4 bases, with 13 bases spanning the gap. Germline V CDR1 and CDR2: MDHEN, SYDVKM. The CDR3 contains 14 residues.